This TCR beta chain was observed in a study of T cells in localized non-small cell lung cancer (dated by TCRdb to the early 2020s). As for the study more broadly: The study examined T cell repertoires in roughly 240 patients with early-stage NSCLC and compared tumors with uninvolved tumor-adjacent lungs. The cohort was made up of around 250 treatment-naive NSCLC patients whose localized lung tumors had been resected. NSCLC patients had a mean age of around 70 years, and 120 to 150 were male and 107 female. General study outcomes and caveats: A median of around 60 of the top 100 tumor clones turned up in the paired uninvolved adjacent lung, and roughly 28 of those clones also ranked among the top 100 of that same adjacent lung. Longer overall survival was associated with higher T cell density in blood, whereas shorter survival was associated with higher clonality in adjacent lung. Since the design was exploratory, TCR variables were selected using unadjusted p-values with no false-discovery rate correction. Uninvolved tumor-adjacent lung showed the highest T cell clonality, higher than tumor, which suggests more focused antigenic responses in the adjacent lung. Because multi-region tumor sequencing was not performed, intratumor heterogeneity could not be ruled out.

TCR beta CDR3 regions were sequenced from DNA using the immunoSEQ Assay. Per the original workflow: To compute T cell density, TCR beta template counts were normalized to usable DNA, which was estimated by amplifying housekeeping genes. Richness was estimated with the preseqR package, extrapolating to 400,000 templates for PBMC samples and 120,000 templates for tissue samples. Clonality was taken to be one minus Pielou's evenness. Tissue-enriched TCRs were identified by differential abundance testing using productive amino-acid clonotypes, minimum total count 5 and alpha 0.1. The Jaccard Index and the Morisita Overlap Index were used to measure how much the repertoires overlapped between compartments. GLIPH clustered TCR beta CDR3s with public tetramer-defined viral CDR3s; viral motifs required at least three viral sequences plus V-gene enrichment. Here the immuneACCESS table is served through TCRdb, limited to in-frame sequences with V and J called. Missing clones are a known gap in these copies; in checked studies unresolved V genes cover under half, and the rest lacks a known reason. The DNA gave D and trimming, while V, J and clone size come from that table. The sample table lists under 900 clones, less than 35% of them with a count of one. The ten most abundant clones make up around 16% of the sample.

At diagnosis, peripheral blood, uninvolved tumor-adjacent lung and tumor were collected and stored as a combination of fresh-frozen and FFPE material. CDR1 and CDR2, looked up from the germline V gene, are ENHRY and SYGVKD. The CDR3 spans 19 residues, from the cysteine through the phenylalanine. Solely the CDR3 DNA is kept, with 57 bases framed from the first base. For this chain, trimming is 2 bases at the V end and 4 bases at the J end, and the number of junction bases without a gene match is 14. By sample share, this clone is medium-sized (0.01 to 0.1%). What this receptor recognizes is not known. No much larger clone exists at a distance of one base, and base qualities are not known.

This TCR was sampled from a man aged 40 to 70 with stage III lung adenocarcinoma. The V and J segments used are TRBV10-3 and TRBJ2-2; 9 central nucleotides agree with TRBD1. This specimen consisted of lung tumor tissue, obtained before any cancer treatment. The CDR3 in this case is CAISEQFSGQGYVTGELFF. The nucleotides read TGTGCCATCAGTGAGCAGTTTTCGGGACAGGGTTACGTCACCGGGGAGCTGTTTTTT.